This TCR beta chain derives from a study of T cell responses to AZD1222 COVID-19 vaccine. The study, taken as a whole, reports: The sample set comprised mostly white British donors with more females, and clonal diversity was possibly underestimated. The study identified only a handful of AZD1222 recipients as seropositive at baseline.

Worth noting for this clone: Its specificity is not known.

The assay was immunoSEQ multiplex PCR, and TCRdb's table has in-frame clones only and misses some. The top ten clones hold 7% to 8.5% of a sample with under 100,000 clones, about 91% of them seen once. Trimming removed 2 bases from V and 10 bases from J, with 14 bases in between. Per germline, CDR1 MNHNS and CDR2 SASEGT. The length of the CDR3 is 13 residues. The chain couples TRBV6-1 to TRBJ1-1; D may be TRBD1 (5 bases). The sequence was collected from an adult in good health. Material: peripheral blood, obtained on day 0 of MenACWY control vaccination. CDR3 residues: CASSESGRWGAFF. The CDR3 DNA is TGTGCCAGCAGTGAATCAGGGCGCTGGGGAGCTTTCTTT.